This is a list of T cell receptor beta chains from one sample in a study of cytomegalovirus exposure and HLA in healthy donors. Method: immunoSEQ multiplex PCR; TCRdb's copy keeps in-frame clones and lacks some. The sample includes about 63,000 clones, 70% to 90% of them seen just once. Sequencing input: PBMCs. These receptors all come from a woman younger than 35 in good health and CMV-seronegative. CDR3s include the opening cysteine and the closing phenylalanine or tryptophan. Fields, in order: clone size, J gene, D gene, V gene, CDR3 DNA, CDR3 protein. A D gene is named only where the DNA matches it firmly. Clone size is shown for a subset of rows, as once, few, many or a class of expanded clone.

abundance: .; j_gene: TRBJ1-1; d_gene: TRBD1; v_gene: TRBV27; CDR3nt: TGTGCCAGCAGTTTATCGAAGCAGGGGGCAGATGTGAGCACTGAAGCTTTCTTT; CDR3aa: CASSLSKQGADVSTEAFF
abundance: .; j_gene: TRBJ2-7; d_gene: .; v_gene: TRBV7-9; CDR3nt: TGTGCCAGCACCCCCACCCTCGGCTACGAGCAGTACTTC; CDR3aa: CASTPTLGYEQYF
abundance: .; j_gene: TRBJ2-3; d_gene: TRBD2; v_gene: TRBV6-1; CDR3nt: TGTGCCAGCAGCAGACTAGCGGGGGGCACAGATACGCAGTATTTT; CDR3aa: CASSRLAGGTDTQYF
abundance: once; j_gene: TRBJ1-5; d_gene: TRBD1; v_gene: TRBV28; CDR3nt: TGTGCCAGCAGTTTATATTCCTCAGGGGGAAGCAATCAGCCCCAGCATTTT; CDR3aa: CASSLYSSGGSNQPQHF
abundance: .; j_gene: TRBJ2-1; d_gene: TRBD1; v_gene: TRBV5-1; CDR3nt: TGCGCCAGCAGCCCCCCACTGAGACAGGGGCGAGGCTCCTACAATGAGCAGTTCTTC; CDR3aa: CASSPPLRQGRGSYNEQFF
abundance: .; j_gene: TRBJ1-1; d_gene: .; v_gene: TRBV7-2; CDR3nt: TGTGCCAGCAGCTTTCAGGTTTCGAACACTGAAGCTTTCTTT; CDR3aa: CASSFQVSNTEAFF
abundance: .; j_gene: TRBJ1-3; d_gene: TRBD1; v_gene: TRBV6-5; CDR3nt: TGTGCCAGCAGGTCAGGGGGGCTCTCTGGAAACACCATATATTTT; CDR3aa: CASRSGGLSGNTIYF
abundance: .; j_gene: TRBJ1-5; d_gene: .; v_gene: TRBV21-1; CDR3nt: TGTGCCAGCAGCCCCCCTCAGAGGGCAAACCAATCGCCCCAGCATTTT; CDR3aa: CASSPPQRANQSPQHF
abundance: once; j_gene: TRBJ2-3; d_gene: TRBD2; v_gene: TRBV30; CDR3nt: TGTGCCTGGAGTGCACTAGCGGGGGCGGGAGATACGCAGTATTTT; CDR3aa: CAWSALAGAGDTQYF
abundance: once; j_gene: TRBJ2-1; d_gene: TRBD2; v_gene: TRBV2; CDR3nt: TGTGCCAGCAGTGCCGTCACTAGCGGGGGCCTCGATGAGCAGTTCTTC; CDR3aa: CASSAVTSGGLDEQFF
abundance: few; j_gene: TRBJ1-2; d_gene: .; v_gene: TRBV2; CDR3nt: TGTGCCAGCAGGGACAGACCTAACTATGGCTACACCTTC; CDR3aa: CASRDRPNYGYTF
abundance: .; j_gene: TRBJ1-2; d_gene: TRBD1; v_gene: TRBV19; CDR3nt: TGTGCCAGTAGTTGGACAGGTGATGGCTACACCTTC; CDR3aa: CASSWTGDGYTF
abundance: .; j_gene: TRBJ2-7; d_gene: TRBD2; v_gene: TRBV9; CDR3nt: TGTGCCAGCAGCCCTCGGACTAGCGGGGCAACCTACGAGCAGTACTTC; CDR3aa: CASSPRTSGATYEQYF
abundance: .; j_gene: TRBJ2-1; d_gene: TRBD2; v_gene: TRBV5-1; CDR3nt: TGCGCCAGCAGCACCTTGACTAGCGGGGGTACCTCTGAGCAGTTCTTC; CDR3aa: CASSTLTSGGTSEQFF
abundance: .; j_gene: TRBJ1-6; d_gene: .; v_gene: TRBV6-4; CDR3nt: TGTGCCAGCAGGCCACAGTCATCCTCACCCCTCCACTTT; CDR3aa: CASRPQSSSPLHF
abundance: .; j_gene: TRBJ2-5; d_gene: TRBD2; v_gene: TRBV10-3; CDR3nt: TGTGCCATCAGTGATGTCCTAAATACTAGCGGAGAGACCCAGTACTTC; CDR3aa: CAISDVLNTSGETQYF
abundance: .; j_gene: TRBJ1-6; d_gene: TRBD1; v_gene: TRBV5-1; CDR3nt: TGCGCCAGCAGCTTGGAGGGGGCACCCGATTCACCCCTCCACTTT; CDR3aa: CASSLEGAPDSPLHF